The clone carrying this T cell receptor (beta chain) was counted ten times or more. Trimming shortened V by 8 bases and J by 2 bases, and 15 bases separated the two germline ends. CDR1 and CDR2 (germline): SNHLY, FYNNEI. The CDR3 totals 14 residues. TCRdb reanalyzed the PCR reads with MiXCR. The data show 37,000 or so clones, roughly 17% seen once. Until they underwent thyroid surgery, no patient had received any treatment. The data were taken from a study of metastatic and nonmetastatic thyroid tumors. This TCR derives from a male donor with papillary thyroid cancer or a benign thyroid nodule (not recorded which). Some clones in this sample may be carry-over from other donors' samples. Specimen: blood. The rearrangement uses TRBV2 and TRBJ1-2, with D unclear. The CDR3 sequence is CASVFETVNYGYTF. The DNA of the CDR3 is TGTGCCAGCGTCTTTGAGACGGTCAACTATGGCTACACCTTC.